This TCR beta chain emerged from a study of cytomegalovirus exposure and HLA in healthy donors. This clone has only a few counts. This CDR3 has 16 residues. Germline values: CDR1 LNHNV, CDR2 YYDKDF (reference sequence). V was clipped by 3 bases and J by 1 base, with 12 bases between them. A multiplex PCR was run with 60 Vbeta primers and 13 Jbeta primers. The assay was immunoSEQ multiplex PCR, and TCRdb's table has in-frame clones only and misses some. The sample includes some 150,000 clones, roughly 60% seen only once; the top ten take 2.4%. Material for sequencing was PBMCs. The receptor was isolated from a woman between 40 and 55 years old in good health and CMV-seronegative. The chain has TRBV15 and TRBJ2-2; D gene uncertain. For the CDR3, the DNA is TGTGCCACCAGCAGTATGACACCCAAGAACACCGGGGAGCTGTTTTTT. Its translation: CATSSMTPKNTGELFF.